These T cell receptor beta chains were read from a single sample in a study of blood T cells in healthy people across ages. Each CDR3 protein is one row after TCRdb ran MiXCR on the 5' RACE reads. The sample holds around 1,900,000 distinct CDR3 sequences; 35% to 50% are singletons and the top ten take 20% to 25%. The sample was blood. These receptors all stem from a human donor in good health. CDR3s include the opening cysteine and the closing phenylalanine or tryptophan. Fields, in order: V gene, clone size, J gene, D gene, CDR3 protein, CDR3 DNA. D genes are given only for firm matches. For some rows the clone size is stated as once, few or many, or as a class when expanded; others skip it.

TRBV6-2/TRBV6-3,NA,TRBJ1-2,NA,CASKGPALNYGYTF,TGTGCCAGCAAAGGCCCAGCTTTAAACTATGGCTACACCTTC
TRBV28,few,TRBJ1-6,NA,CASSFLGGPNSPLHF,TGTGCCAGCAGTTTCCTTGGGGGCCCTAATTCACCCCTCCACTTT
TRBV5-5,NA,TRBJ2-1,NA,CASPKKGGSDEQFF,TGTGCCAGCCCAAAGAAGGGGGGTAGCGATGAGCAGTTCTTC
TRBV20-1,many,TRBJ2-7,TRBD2,CSANLAGEGYEQYF,TGCAGTGCGAATCTAGCGGGGGAAGGCTACGAGCAGTACTTC
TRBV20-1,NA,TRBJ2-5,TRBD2,CSARVGLGQVTQYF,TGCAGTGCTAGGGTGGGACTAGGCCAAGTGACCCAGTACTTC
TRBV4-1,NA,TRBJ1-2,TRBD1,CASSHPEQGEDYGYTF,TGCGCCAGCAGCCACCCGGAGCAGGGGGAAGACTATGGCTACACCTTC
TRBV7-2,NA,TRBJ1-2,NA,CASSLAAEGLYRYTF,TGTGCCAGCAGCTTAGCGGCGGAGGGCCTCTATCGCTACACCTTC
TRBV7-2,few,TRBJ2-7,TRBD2,CASSFKAGPTDEQYF,TGTGCCAGCAGCTTCAAAGCGGGGCCTACGGACGAGCAGTACTTC
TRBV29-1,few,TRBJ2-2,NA,CSVEGLVGELFF,TGCAGCGTTGAGGGGTTAGTCGGGGAGCTGTTTTTT
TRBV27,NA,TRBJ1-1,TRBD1,CASSLTRQGPNTEAFF,TGTGCCAGCAGTTTAACCAGACAGGGACCGAACACTGAAGCTTTCTTT
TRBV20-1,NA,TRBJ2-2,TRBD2,CSAEPGLADTGELFF,TGCAGTGCAGAGCCGGGACTAGCGGACACCGGGGAGCTGTTTTTT
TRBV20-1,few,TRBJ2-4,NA,CSARLQGRRDLQYF,TGCAGTGCTAGGTTGCAGGGACGGAGGGACCTTCAGTACTTC
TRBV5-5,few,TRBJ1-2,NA,CASSKWSGRRLGGYGYTF,TGTGCCAGCAGCAAATGGTCCGGCAGGCGGCTTGGCGGCTATGGCTACACCTTC
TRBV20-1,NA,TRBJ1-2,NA,CCASPLPGYTF,TGCTGTGCTAGCCCCCTTCCAGGCTACACCTTC
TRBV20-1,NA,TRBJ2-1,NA,CSAKPGRDFDDEQFF,TGCAGTGCTAAGCCGGGCCGGGACTTCGACGATGAGCAGTTCTTC
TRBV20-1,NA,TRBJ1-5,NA,CSAAWTDPAQPQHF,TGCAGTGCTGCCTGGACGGATCCCGCTCAGCCCCAGCATTTT
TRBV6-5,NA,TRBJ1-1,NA,CASSLQDMNTEAFF,TGTGCCAGCAGCCTTCAGGATATGAACACTGAAGCTTTCTTT
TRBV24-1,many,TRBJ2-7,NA,CATSDRLSYEQYF,TGTGCCACCAGTGATAGGCTTTCGTACGAGCAGTACTTC
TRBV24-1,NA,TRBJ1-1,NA,CATSDRLRKGEAFF,TGTGCCACCAGTGATCGGTTAAGGAAAGGTGAAGCTTTCTTT
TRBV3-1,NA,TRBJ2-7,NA,CASSQDAKFLEQYF,TGTGCCAGCAGCCAAGATGCGAAGTTTCTCGAGCAGTACTTC
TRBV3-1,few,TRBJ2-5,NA,CASSQDMGPQKTQYF,TGTGCCAGCAGCCAAGATATGGGACCCCAAAAGACCCAGTACTTC
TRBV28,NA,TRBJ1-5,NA,CASSPLLGQPQHF,TGTGCCAGCAGTCCCCTGTTAGGTCAGCCCCAGCATTTT
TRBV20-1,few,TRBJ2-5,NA,CSALRGNYQETQYF,TGCAGTGCTCTCAGGGGCAATTATCAAGAGACCCAGTACTTC
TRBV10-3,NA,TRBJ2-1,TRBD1,CATYRGREQFF,TGTGCCACTTACAGGGGGCGGGAGCAGTTCTTC
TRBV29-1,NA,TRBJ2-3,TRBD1,CSVEETGGTDTQYF,TGCAGCGTTGAGGAGACAGGGGGCACAGATACGCAGTATTTT
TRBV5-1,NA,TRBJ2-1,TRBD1,CASSLRGPRYERFF,TGCGCCAGCAGCTTGAGGGGGCCAAGATATGAGCGGTTCTTC
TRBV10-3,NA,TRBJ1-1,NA,CAISGLLGHTNEAFF,TGTGCCATCAGTGGCTTGCTGGGACATACGAATGAAGCTTTCTTT
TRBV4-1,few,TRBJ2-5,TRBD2,CASSRVIPGLAGGQGTQYF,TGCGCCAGCAGCCGGGTCATCCCGGGACTAGCGGGGGGGCAAGGGACCCAGTACTTC
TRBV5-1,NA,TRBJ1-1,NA,CASSPATTANTEAFF,TGCGCCAGCAGCCCGGCGACTACAGCTAACACTGAAGCTTTCTTT
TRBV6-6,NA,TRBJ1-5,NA,CASSSGSVQPQHF,TGTGCCAGCAGCTCCGGTTCCGTCCAGCCCCAGCATTTT
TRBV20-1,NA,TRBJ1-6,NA,CSASPILNSPLHF,TGCAGTGCTAGCCCTATCCTCAATTCACCCCTCCACTTT
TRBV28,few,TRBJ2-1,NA,CASSPPGELSYNEQFF,TGTGCCAGCAGCCCCCCCGGGGAACTCTCCTACAATGAGCAGTTCTTC
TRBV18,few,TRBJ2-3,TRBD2,CASSPSTSGGDNTQYF,TGTGCCAGCTCACCGTCGACTAGCGGGGGCGATAATACGCAGTATTTT
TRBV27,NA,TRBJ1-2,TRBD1,CASRPGGAWDYGYTF,TGTGCCAGTCGTCCAGGGGGAGCGTGGGACTATGGCTACACCTTC
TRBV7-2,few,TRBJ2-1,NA,CASSFLYAGAGNEQFF,TGTGCCAGCAGCTTCCTATATGCGGGGGCCGGGAATGAGCAGTTCTTC
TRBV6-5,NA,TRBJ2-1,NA,CASSKTGLGAYNEQFF,TGTGCCAGCAGTAAGACGGGGTTAGGGGCCTACAATGAGCAGTTCTTC
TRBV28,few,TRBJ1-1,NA,CASSYRIMNTEAFF,TGTGCCAGCAGCTACAGGATCATGAACACTGAAGCTTTCTTT
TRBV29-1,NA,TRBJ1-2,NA,CSVVVDLNYGYTF,TGCAGCGTTGTGGTCGACCTTAACTATGGCTACACCTTC
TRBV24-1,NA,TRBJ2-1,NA,CATGPGYEQFF,TGTGCCACCGGGCCAGGGTATGAGCAGTTCTTC
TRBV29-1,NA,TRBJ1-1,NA,CSVEGRQGYSEAFF,TGCAGCGTTGAAGGACGGCAGGGCTACTCTGAAGCTTTCTTT
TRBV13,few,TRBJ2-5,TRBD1,CASSPSTGGDETQYF,TGTGCCAGCAGCCCCTCGACAGGGGGCGATGAGACCCAGTACTTC
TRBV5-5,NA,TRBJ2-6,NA,CASSLVGRKFDSGANVLTF,TGTGCCAGCAGCTTGGTAGGACGCAAGTTTGATTCTGGGGCCAACGTCCTGACTTTC
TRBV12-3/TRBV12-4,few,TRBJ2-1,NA,CASSLTGAGEQFF,TGTGCCAGCAGTTTAACGGGGGCTGGTGAGCAGTTCTTC
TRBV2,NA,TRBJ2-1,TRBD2,CASDGTRSYNEQFF,TGTGCCAGTGATGGGACTAGGTCTTACAATGAGCAGTTCTTC
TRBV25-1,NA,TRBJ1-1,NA,CASSQFGTAEAFF,TGTGCCAGCAGCCAATTTGGGACGGCTGAAGCTTTCTTT
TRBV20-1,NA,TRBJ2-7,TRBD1,CSASKGTGVPGQYF,TGCAGTGCTAGTAAAGGGACAGGGGTACCTGGGCAGTACTTC
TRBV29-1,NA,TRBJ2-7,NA,CSARTNYEQYF,TGCAGCGCCAGGACCAACTACGAGCAGTACTTC
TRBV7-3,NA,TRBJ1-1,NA,CASRRDPGNTEAFF,TGTGCCAGCAGACGGGATCCCGGAAACACTGAAGCTTTCTTT
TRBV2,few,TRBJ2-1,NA,CASRGGSQFF,TGTGCCAGCAGGGGCGGTTCCCAGTTCTTC
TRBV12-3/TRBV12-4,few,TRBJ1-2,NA,CASSYNMDGYTF,TGTGCCAGCAGCTATAATATGGATGGCTACACCTTC
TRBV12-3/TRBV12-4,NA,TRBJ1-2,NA,CASSLMDSPGGYTF,TGTGCCAGCAGTTTAATGGACTCTCCCGGAGGCTACACCTTC
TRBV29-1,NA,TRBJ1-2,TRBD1,CSAGDRGAYDYTF,TGCAGCGCCGGAGACAGGGGGGCCTATGACTACACCTTC
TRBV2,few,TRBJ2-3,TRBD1,CASDGTDGLDTQYF,TGTGCCAGCGACGGGACAGATGGCCTCGATACGCAGTATTTT